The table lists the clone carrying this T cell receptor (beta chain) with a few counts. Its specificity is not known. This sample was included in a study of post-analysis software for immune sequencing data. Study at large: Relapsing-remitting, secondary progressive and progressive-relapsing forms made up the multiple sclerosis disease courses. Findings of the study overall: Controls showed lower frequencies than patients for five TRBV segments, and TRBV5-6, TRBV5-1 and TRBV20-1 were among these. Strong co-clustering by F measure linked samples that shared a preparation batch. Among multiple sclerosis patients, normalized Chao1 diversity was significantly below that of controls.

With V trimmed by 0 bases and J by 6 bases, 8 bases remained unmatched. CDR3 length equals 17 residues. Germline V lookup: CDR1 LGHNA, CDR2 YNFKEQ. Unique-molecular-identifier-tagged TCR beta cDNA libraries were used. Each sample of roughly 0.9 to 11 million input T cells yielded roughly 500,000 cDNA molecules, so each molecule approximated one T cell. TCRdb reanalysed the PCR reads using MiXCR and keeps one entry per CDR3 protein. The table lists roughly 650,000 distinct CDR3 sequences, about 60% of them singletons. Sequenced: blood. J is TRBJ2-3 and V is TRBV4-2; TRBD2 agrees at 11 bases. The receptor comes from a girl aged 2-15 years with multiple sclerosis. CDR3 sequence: CASSQEVAGGPSDTQYF. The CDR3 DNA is TGTGCCAGCAGCCAAGAGGTAGCGGGGGGGCCATCGGATACGCAGTATTTT.